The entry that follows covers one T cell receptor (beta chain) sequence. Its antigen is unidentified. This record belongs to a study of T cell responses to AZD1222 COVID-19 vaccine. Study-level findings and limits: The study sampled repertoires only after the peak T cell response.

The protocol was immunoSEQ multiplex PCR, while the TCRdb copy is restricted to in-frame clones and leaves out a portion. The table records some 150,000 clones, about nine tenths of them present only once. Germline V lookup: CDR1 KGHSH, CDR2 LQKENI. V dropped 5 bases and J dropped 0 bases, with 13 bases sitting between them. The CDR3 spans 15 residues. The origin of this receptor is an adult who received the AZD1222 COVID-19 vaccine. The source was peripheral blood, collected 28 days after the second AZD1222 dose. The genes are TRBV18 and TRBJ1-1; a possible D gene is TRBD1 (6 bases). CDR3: CASSRGSGVNTEAFF. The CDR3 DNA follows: TGTGCCAGCTCAAGGGGGTCTGGGGTGAACACTGAAGCTTTCTTT. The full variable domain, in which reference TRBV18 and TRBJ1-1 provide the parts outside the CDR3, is NAGVMQNPRHLVRRRGQEARLRCSPMKGHSHVYWYRQLPEEGLKFMVYLQKENIIDESGMPKERFSAEFPKEGPSILRIQQVVRGDSAAYFCASSRGSGVNTEAFFGQGTRLTVV.